The T cell receptor (gamma chain) described here comes from a study of Vδ1+ human thymocytes. CDR1 EGSTGY and CDR2 YDSYTSSV come from the germline V gene. The CDR3 contains 13 residues. V dropped 4 bases and J dropped 0; count of bases not matched to a gene: 3. The study, taken as a whole, reports: Donors shared many TRG clonotypes but few TRD clonotypes. Thymic delta-chain repertoires held roughly 20% Vdelta2 sequences and few Vdelta3, despite high sort purity. Thymic TRG and TRD repertoires appeared highly polyclonal.

After alphabeta T cell depletion, CD3+ Vdelta1+ Vdelta2- thymocytes were sorted. Vdelta1+ thymocyte sorts reached between roughly 98% and 99.6% purity. This clone was counted only a few times. No antigen is known for it. RNA was extracted from the cells and then reverse transcribed. CDR3 amplicons came from multiplex PCR with pooled V-gene forward and constant-region reverse primers. TCRdb reanalysed the multiplex PCR reads via CATT. The sample includes 36,000 or so gamma-chain clones, just over 20% seen only once; the top ten take 1.5% to 2%. V and J are TRGV4 and TRGJ1 or TRGJ2. The sequencing sample was made of Vdelta1+ gamma-delta thymocytes from the thymus. Noted subset: FACS-sorted CD3+ TCRalphabeta- TCRVdelta1+ TCRVdelta2- thymocytes. This TCR was recovered from a girl under three years old who had congenital heart surgery. The CDR3 protein is CATWEMNYYKKLF. The CDR3 DNA reads TGTGCCACCTGGGAAATGAATTATTATAAGAAACTCTTT.